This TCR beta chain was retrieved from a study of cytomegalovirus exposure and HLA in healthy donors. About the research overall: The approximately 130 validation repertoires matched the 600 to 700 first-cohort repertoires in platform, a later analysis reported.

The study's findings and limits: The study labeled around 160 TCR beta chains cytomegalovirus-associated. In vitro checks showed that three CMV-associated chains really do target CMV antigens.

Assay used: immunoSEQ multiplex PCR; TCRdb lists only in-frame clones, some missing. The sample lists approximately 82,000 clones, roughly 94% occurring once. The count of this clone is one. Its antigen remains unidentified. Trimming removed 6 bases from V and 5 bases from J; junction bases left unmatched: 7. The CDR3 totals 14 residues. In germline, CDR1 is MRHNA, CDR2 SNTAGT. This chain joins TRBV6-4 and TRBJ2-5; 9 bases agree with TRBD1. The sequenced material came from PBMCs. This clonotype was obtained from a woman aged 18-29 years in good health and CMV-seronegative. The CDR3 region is CASSPGQGVETQYF. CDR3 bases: TGTGCCAGCAGCCCGGGACAGGGCGTCGAGACCCAGTACTTC.